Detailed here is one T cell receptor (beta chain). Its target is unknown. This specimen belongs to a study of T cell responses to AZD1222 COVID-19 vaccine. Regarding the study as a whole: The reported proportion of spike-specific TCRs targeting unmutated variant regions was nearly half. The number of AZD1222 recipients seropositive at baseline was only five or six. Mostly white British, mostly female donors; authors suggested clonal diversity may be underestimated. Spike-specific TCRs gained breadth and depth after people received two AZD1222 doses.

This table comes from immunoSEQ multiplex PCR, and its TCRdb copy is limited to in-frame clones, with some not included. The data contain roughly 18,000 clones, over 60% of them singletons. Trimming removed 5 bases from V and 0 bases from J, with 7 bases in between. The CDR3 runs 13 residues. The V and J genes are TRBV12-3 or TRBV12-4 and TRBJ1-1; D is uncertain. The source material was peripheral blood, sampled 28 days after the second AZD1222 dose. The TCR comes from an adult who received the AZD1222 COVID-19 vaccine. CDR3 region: CASSGLLNTEAFF. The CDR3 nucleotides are TGTGCCAGCAGTGGACTCTTGAACACTGAAGCTTTCTTT.